Presented here are 3 T cell receptor beta chains from one specimen sequenced in a study of blood T cell repertoires in COVID-19. Profiling relied on immunoSEQ multiplex PCR, and the TCRdb table lists in-frame clones only, not all of them. The sample has about 120,000 clones, over 70% seen once. Sequenced material: peripheral blood. The receptor set was obtained from a man aged 50-59 years with acute or convalescent COVID-19.

The chain links TRBV5-1 to TRBJ2-7, with D perhaps matching TRBD1 (7 bases). V was shortened by 2 bases and J by 4 bases, with 16 bases between the two germline ends. Germline lookup yields CDR1 SGHRS and CDR2 YFSETQ. There are 15 residues in the CDR3. In DNA form, the CDR3 reads TGCGCCAGCAGCTTCTCCTCAGGGGGGCGTTACGAGCAGTACTTC. Translating gives CASSFSSGGRYEQYF.

V is TRBV7-2 and J is TRBJ2-7; 8 bases align to TRBD1. The CDR3 consists of 16 residues. J was trimmed by 7 bases and V by 1 base; bases with no gene match: 12. Germline CDR1 and CDR2: SGHTA and FQGNSA. As DNA, the CDR3 is TGTGCCAGCAGCTTAGTAGCGGACAGGGTGCCGGGTGAGCAGTACGTC. It specifies CASSLVADRVPGEQYV.

This clone came up a few times. The sample contains more than one DNA sequence encoding this CDR3. The rearrangement uses TRBV16 and TRBJ1-1; tentative D call: TRBD1 (6 bases). The CDR3 runs to 14 residues. Germline CDR1 reads KGHSY; CDR2 reads FQNENV. V was trimmed by 6 bases and J by 1 base, leaving 12 bases between them. CDR3 loop: CASSSGTTNTEAFF. In DNA form, the CDR3 reads TGTGCCAGCAGTTCCGGGACAACGAACACTGAAGCTTTCTTT.